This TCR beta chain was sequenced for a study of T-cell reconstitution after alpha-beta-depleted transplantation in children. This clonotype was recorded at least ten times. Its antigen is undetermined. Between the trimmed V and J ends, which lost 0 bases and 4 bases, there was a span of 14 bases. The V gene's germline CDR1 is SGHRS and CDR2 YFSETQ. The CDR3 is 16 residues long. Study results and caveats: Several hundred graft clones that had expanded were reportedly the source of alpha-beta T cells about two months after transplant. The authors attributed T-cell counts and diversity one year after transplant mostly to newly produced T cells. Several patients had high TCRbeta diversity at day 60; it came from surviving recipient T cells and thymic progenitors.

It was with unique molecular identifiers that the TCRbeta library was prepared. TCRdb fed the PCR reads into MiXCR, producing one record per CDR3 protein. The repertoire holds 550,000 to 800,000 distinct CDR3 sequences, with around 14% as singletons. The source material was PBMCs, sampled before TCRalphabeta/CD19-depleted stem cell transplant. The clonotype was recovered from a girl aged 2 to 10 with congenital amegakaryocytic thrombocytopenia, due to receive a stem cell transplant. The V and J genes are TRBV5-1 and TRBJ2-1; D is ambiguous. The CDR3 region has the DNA TGCGCCAGCAGCTTGGGATTCTCTAGTACTTACAATGAGCAGTTCTTC. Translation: CASSLGFSSTYNEQFF.